The entry below describes one T cell receptor (beta chain). What it recognizes is unknown. The sample is drawn from a study of vaccination effects on CD4 cells after COVID-19. For the study at large: Each person got two doses of an mRNA SARS-CoV-2 vaccine, BNT162b2 or mRNA-1273. Each culture well received a few million PBMC. These cells were then cultured in IMDM with roughly 9 IU/ml IL-2 and 10 ug/ml peptides. The study's findings and limits: Clones that were induced by infection or by vaccine showed marked contraction late after vaccination.

The table came from immunoSEQ multiplex PCR; TCRdb's copy has only in-frame clones and leaves some out. The sample records around 70,000 clones, roughly three quarters being singletons. The culture ran for around nine days before CD4+ T cells were isolated. Nucleocapsid antibodies stayed negative before and after vaccination, showing no earlier SARS-CoV-2 infection. CDR3 length: 13 amino acids. Germline loops: CDR1 MNHNY, CDR2 SVGAGI (reference sequence). Trimming stripped 6 bases from V and 5 bases from J, with 13 bases between. This sequence originates from a human donor who received a COVID-19 vaccine. J is TRBJ1-2 and V is TRBV6-6, with a possible D match to TRBD1 (5 bases). Source: CD4+ T cells from PBMCs cultured without peptide, taken before COVID-19 vaccination. The CDR3 protein is CASSPTGIYGYTF. The CDR3 bases are TGTGCCAGCAGCCCAACAGGAATATATGGCTACACCTTC.